A selection of T cell receptor beta chains follows, all from one sample in a study of cytomegalovirus exposure and HLA in healthy donors. Assay used: immunoSEQ multiplex PCR; TCRdb lists only in-frame clones, some missing. Found here are under 200,000 clones, 80% to 85% of them singletons; the top ten hold 0.35% to 0.45%. The sequenced sample consisted of PBMCs. The receptors originated from a boy aged 2 to 10 in good health and CMV-seronegative. The CDR3 runs from the conserved cysteine through the conserved F or W. The D gene is left open where the match is weak. A clone size is listed for some rows: how often the clone was seen (once, few, many), or a class if it is expanded.

v_gene	abundance	d_gene	j_gene	CDR3aa	CDR3nt
TRBV21-1	NA	NA	TRBJ2-7	CASSKEGSGQGYEQYF	TGTGCCAGCAGCAAAGAAGGATCGGGACAGGGGTACGAGCAGTACTTC
TRBV7-3	NA	NA	TRBJ2-7	CASAVGGSYEQYF	TGTGCCAGCGCAGTGGGGGGCTCCTACGAGCAGTACTTC
TRBV6-5	few	NA	TRBJ1-5	CASSGAGGQPQHF	TGTGCCAGCAGTGGGGCAGGCGGACAGCCCCAGCATTTT
TRBV27	NA	TRBD2	TRBJ2-3	CASSFRRLAGGITDTQYF	TGTGCCAGCAGCTTCAGACGACTAGCGGGAGGCATCACAGATACGCAGTATTTT
TRBV2	NA	NA	TRBJ2-7	CASRQGRTYYEQYF	TGTGCCAGCAGACAGGGACGCACTTACTACGAGCAGTACTTC
TRBV18	few	TRBD2	TRBJ2-1	CASSPTQIAGGFDNEQFF	TGTGCCAGCTCACCCACTCAGATAGCGGGGGGTTTCGACAATGAGCAGTTCTTC
TRBV2	NA	TRBD1	TRBJ1-1	CASNPDRGRAEAFF	TGTGCCAGCAACCCAGACAGGGGAAGAGCTGAAGCTTTCTTT
TRBV6-5	NA	TRBD2	TRBJ2-7	CASSPGTSGTYEQYF	TGTGCCAGCAGTCCCGGGACTAGCGGAACATACGAGCAGTACTTC
TRBV5-6	NA	NA	TRBJ1-5	CASSLAGGPASQPQHF	TGTGCCAGCAGCTTGGCGGGGGGGCCGGCAAGTCAGCCCCAGCATTTT
TRBV7-6	few	TRBD1	TRBJ2-5	CASSLVVDRGLEETQYF	TGTGCCAGCAGCTTAGTGGTGGACAGGGGGCTCGAAGAGACCCAGTACTTC